This T cell receptor (beta chain) originates from a study of blood T cells in healthy people across ages. The CDR3 extends over 13 amino acids. V gave up 3 bases and J gave up 8 bases, with 11 bases separating them. The second PCR ran about 6 to 11 cycles with a sample-barcoded 5' primer and J-beta primers. TCRdb called the 5' RACE reads again in MiXCR, with one record for every CDR3 protein. In the table there are about 1.8 million distinct CDR3 sequences, about 50% of which are singletons. Caucasian individuals from Russia who were healthy and aged roughly 6 to 95 acted as donors. The receptor was isolated from a woman between 40 and 55 years old in good health. V usage is TRBV12-3 or TRBV12-4 and J usage is TRBJ1-5; tentatively, D is TRBD1 (6 bases). The sample comprised blood. The CDR3 DNA reads TGTGCCAGCAGTTTTCGGTCAGGGGAGCCCCAGCATTTT. Its translation: CASSFRSGEPQHF.